The present TCR beta chain was sequenced within a study of identical twins. Findings and caveats of the study: Analyses of zero insertions could be partly confounded by invariant MAIT and iNKT cells. Cross-sectional statistics, not tracking of the same donors, supported the conclusions. Reduced insertions were recorded for abundant cord blood beta clonotypes, with no such pattern in memory repertoires. Twins shared beta out-of-frame sequences in excess, but this excess was weaker.

Via MiXCR, TCRdb re-called the 5' RACE reads, giving one row per CDR3 protein. The sample consists of hundreds of thousands of distinct CDR3 sequences, around 5.7% of them appearing once. This clonotype was counted many times. Its cognate antigen is unknown. Trimming cost V 5 bases and J 0 bases, with 14 bases left between them. Germline CDR1 reads SGHTA; CDR2 reads FQGNSA. The CDR3 loop spans 15 amino acids. The V gene is TRBV7-2, the J gene TRBJ2-7, with no clear D. The source is a young man in good health. The sample consisted of naive T cells sorted from blood. CDR3 DNA sequence: TGTGCCAGCAGCCTGCAGGATTTTGTCTCCTACGAGCAGTACGTC. Protein product: CASSLQDFVSYEQYV.